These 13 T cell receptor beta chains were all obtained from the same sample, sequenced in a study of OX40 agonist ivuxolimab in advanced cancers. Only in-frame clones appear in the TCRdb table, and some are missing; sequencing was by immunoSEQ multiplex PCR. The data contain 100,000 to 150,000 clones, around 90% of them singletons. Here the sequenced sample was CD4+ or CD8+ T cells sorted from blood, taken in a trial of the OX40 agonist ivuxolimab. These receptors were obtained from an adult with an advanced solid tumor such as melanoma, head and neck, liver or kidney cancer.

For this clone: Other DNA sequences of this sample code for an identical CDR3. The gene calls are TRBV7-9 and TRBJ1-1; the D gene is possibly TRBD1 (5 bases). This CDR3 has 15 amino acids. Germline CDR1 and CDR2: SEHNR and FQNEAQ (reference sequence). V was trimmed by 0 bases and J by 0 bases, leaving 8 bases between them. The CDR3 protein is CASSLARGMNTEAFF. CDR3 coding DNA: TGTGCCAGCAGCTTAGCGCGGGGCATGAACACTGAAGCTTTCTTT.

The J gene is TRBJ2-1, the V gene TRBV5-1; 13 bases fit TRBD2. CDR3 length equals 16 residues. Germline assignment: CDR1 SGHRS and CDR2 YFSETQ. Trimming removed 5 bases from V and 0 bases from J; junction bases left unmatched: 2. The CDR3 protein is CASRRTSGSSYNEQFF. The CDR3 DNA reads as TGCGCCAGCAGACGGACTAGCGGGAGCTCCTACAATGAGCAGTTCTTC.

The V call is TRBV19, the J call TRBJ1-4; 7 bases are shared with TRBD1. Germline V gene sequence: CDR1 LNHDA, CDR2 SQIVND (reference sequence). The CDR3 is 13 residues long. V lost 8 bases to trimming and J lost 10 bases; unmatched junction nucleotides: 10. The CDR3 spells CASELDRVGKLFF. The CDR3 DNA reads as TGTGCCAGTGAACTAGACAGGGTCGGAAAACTGTTTTTT.

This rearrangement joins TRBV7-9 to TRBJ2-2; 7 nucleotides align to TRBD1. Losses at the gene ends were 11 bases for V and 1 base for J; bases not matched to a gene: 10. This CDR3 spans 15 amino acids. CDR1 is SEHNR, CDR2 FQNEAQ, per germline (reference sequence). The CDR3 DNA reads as TGTGCCGCTCCACAGGGACAGTTGAACACCGGGGAGCTGTTTTTT. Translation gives CAAPQGQLNTGELFF.

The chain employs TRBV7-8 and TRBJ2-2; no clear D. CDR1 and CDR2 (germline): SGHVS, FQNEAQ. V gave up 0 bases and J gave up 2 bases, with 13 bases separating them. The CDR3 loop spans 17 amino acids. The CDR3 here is CASSLAYWAVNTGELFF. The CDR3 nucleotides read TGTGCCAGCAGCTTAGCGTATTGGGCCGTAAACACCGGGGAGCTGTTTTTT.

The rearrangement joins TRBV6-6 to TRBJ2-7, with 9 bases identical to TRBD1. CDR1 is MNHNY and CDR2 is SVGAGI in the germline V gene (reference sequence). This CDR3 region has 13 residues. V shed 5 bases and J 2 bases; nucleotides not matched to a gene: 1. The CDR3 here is CASSRDRAYEQYF. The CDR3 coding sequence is TGTGCCAGCAGTCGGGACAGGGCCTACGAGCAGTACTTC.

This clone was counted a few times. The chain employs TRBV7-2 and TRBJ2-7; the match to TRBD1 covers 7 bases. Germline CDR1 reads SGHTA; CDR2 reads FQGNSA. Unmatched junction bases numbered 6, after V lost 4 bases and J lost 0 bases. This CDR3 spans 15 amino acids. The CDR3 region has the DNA TGTGCCAGCAGCTCGGACAGGTTCAGCTCCTACGAGCAGTACTTC. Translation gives CASSSDRFSSYEQYF. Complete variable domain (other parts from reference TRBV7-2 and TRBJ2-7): GAGVSQSPSNKVTEKGKDVELRCDPISGHTALYWYRQSLGQGLEFLIYFQGNSAPDKSGLPSDRFSAERTGGSVSTLTIQRTQQEDSAVYLCASSSDRFSSYEQYFGPGTRLTVT.

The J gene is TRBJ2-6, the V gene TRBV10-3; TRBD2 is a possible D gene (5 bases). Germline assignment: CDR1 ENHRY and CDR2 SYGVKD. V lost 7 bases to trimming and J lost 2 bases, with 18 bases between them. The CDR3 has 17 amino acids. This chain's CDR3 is CAITPLADGAGANVLTF. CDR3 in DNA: TGTGCCATCACCCCCCTAGCTGACGGTGCTGGGGCCAACGTCCTGACTTTC.

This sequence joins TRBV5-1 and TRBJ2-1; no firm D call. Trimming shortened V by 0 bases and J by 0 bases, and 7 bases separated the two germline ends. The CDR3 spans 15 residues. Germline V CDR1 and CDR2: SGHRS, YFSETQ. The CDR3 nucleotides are TGCGCCAGCAGCTTGGCCCAGAGCTCCTACAATGAGCAGTTCTTC. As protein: CASSLAQSSYNEQFF.

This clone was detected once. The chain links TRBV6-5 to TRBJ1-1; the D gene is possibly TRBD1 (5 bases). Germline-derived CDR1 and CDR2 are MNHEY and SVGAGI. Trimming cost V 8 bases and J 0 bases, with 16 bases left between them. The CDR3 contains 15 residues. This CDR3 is CASGGNPGMNTEAFF. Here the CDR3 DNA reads TGTGCCAGCGGGGGGAATCCGGGCATGAACACTGAAGCTTTCTTT.

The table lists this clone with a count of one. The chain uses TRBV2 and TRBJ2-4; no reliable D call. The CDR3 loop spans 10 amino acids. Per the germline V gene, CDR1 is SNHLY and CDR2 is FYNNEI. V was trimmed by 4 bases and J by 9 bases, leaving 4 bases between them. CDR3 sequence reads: CASSGGIQYF. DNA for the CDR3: TGTGCCAGCAGTGGGGGCATTCAGTACTTC.

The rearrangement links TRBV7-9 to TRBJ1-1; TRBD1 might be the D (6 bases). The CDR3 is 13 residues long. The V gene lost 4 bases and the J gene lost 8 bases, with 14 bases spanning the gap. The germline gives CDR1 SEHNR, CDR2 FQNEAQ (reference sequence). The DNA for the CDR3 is TGTGCCAGCAGCTCTACAGGGACGCGAGAAGCTTTCTTT. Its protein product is CASSSTGTREAFF.

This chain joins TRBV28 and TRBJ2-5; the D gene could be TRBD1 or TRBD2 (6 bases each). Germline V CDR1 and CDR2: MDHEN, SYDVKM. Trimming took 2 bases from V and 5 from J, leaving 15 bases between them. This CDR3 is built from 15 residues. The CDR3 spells CASSLGIGGQETQYF. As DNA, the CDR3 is TGTGCCAGCAGTTTAGGCATTGGGGGGCAGGAGACCCAGTACTTC.